This T cell receptor (beta chain) was found in a study of monozygotic twins with cystic fibrosis. Study results and caveats: Shared CDR3 numbers were not associated with age, concordance or severity. Monozygotic CF twin pairs shared significantly more nucleotide-identical clonotypes than unrelated CF individuals did. The repertoire was suggested to be naive-dominated, clonality median around 0.01. In 13 of 16 pairs, V gene usage was closest to the co-twin's.

Profiled with immunoSEQ multiplex PCR; TCRdb holds only in-frame clones, not every one. This table holds fewer than 20,000 clones, nearly 98% found once. Note on this clone: Its antigen is unidentified.

This CDR3 is 11 amino acids long. Trimming took 0 bases from V and 9 from J, leaving 6 bases between them. Germline V gene data show CDR1 as GTSNPN and CDR2 as SVGIG (reference sequence). The chain has TRBV30 and TRBJ1-5, with D uncertain. The sequence came from a woman in her 30s with cystic fibrosis. The sample comprised blood. The CDR3 here is CAWSVSGPQHF. CDR3 nucleotides: TGTGCCTGGAGTGTTTCGGGGCCCCAGCATTTT.